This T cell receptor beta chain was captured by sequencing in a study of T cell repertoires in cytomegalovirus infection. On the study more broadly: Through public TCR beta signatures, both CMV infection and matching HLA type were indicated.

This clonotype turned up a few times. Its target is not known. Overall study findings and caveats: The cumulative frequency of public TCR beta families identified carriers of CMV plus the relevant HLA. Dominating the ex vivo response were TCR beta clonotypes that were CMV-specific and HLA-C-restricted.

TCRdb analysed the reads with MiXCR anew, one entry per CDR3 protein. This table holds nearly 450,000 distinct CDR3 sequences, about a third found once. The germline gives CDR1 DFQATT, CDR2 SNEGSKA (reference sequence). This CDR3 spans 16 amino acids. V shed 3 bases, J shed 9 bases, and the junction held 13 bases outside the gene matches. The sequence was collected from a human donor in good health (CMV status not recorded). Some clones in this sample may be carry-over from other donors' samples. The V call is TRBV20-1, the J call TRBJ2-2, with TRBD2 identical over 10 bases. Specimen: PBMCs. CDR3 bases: TGCAGTGCTAGCGGTGCAGGACTAGCGGACCACCGGGAGCTGTTTTTT. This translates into CSASGAGLADHRELFF.